The 22 T cell receptor beta chains below were found in one sample sequenced in a study of T cell responses to AZD1222 COVID-19 vaccine. Clones were read by immunoSEQ multiplex PCR, and TCRdb kept only the in-frame ones, dropping some. Among under 100,000 clones, approximately 89% were seen once, and the ten largest hold about 5%. Sequenced here: peripheral blood, sampled 28 days after the second AZD1222 dose. The receptors stem from an adult who received the AZD1222 COVID-19 vaccine.

V is TRBV6-5 and J is TRBJ2-3, with D possibly TRBD1 on 6 matching bases. The CDR3 spans 13 residues. In germline, CDR1 is MNHEY, CDR2 SVGAGI. The ends were cut back, 5 bases at V and 5 bases at J, with 11 bases in the middle. CDR3 bases: TGTGCCAGCAGTAGCGAAGGGGGAGATACGCAGTATTTT. It encodes CASSSEGGDTQYF.

The genes are TRBV14 and TRBJ2-5; 13 bases line up with TRBD2. This CDR3 spans 15 amino acids. Unmatched junction bases numbered 3, after V lost 1 base and J lost 7 bases. Germline-derived CDR1 and CDR2 are SGHDN and FVKESK. CDR3 nucleotide sequence: TGTGCCAGCAGCCAAGCTGGACTAGCGGGGGTGACCCAGTACTTC. Its protein is CASSQAGLAGVTQYF. The full variable domain, rest sourced from reference TRBV14 and TRBJ2-5, is EAGVTQFPSHSVIEKGQTVTLRCDPISGHDNLYWYRRVMGKEIKFLLHFVKESKQDESGMPNNRFLAERTGGTYSTLKVQPAELEDSGVYFCASSQAGLAGVTQYFGPGTRLLVL.

The rearrangement uses TRBV27 and TRBJ1-5; TRBD1 is a possible D gene (5 bases). This CDR3 spans 14 amino acids. CDR1 and CDR2 (germline): MNHEY, SMNVEV (reference sequence). With 10 bases removed from V and 2 bases from J, the gap between germline ends came to 15 bases. CDR3 DNA: TGTGCCACTACGGGGGAATTGGGCAATCAGCCCCAGCATTTT. Translating it yields CATTGELGNQPQHF.

The rearrangement uses TRBV12-3 or TRBV12-4 and TRBJ2-1; no clear D gene. The CDR3 has 12 residues. V dropped 5 bases and J dropped 7 bases, with 9 bases sitting between them. The CDR3 region is CASSPDGNEQFF. CDR3 DNA: TGTGCCAGCAGTCCGGACGGGAATGAGCAGTTCTTC.

The chain recombines TRBV19 with TRBJ2-1, with D perhaps matching TRBD2 (5 bases). The germline V gene encodes CDR1 LNHDA and CDR2 SQIVND (reference sequence). This CDR3 is built from 14 residues. V gave up 6 bases and J gave up 6 bases, with 15 bases separating them. The CDR3 nucleotides read TGTGCCAGTAGCCCACCGGGGAAATCCAATGAGCAGTTCTTC. Protein product: CASSPPGKSNEQFF.

V usage is TRBV18 and J usage is TRBJ2-2; D call uncertain. Trimming cost V 3 bases and J 4 bases, with 6 bases left between them. This CDR3 is 13 amino acids long. Germline CDR1 is KGHSH and CDR2 is LQKENI. The CDR3 DNA follows: TGTGCCAGCTCACCCAGTTTCACCGGGGAGCTGTTTTTT. It encodes CASSPSFTGELFF.

The chain recombines TRBV7-6 with TRBJ1-2; TRBD1 matches 12 bases. The V gene end was trimmed by 0 bases and the J gene end by 4 bases; junction bases not matched to a gene: 12. Germline CDR1 and CDR2: SGHVS and FNYEAQ. This CDR3 is 19 amino acids long. The CDR3 coding sequence is TGTGCCAGCAGCTTAGCCAATTCAGGGACAGGGGGCGCAATCTATGGCTACACCTTC. It encodes CASSLANSGTGGAIYGYTF.

J is TRBJ2-7 and V is TRBV5-8; 7 bases are a match to TRBD1. CDR1 is SGHTS, CDR2 YDEGEE, per germline. V lost 0 bases, J lost 5 bases, and 5 bases stayed unmatched. The CDR3 covers 14 residues. CDR3 nucleotide sequence: TGTGCCAGCAGCTTGGCCGAGGGGGCCAACGAGCAGTACGTC. Translating gives CASSLAEGANEQYV.

The gene calls are TRBV12-3 or TRBV12-4 and TRBJ2-1; 7 bases fit TRBD1. The CDR3 loop spans 13 amino acids. With V trimmed by 2 bases and J by 7 bases, 2 bases remained unmatched. CDR3: CASSLRGLNEQFF. CDR3 nucleotides: TGTGCCAGCAGTTTAAGGGGGCTGAATGAGCAGTTCTTC.

V gene TRBV5-5 combines with J gene TRBJ1-2; TRBD1 is a possible D gene (6 bases). Germline V gene sequence: CDR1 SGHKS, CDR2 YYEKEE (reference sequence). This CDR3 has 14 amino acids. V was trimmed by 2 bases and J by 3 bases, leaving 11 bases between them. The DNA of the CDR3 is TGTGCCAGCAGCTTTAGTTGGACAGACTATGGCTACACCTTC. Its translation is CASSFSWTDYGYTF.

The genes are TRBV28 and TRBJ2-2; TRBD2 is a possible D gene (6 bases). Trimming cost V 10 bases and J 2 bases, with 20 bases left between them. This CDR3 region has 16 residues. Germline V gene data show CDR1 as MDHEN and CDR2 as SYDVKM. The DNA for the CDR3 is TGTGCCACCACAAGACTAGTCGGTTTCAACACCGGGGAGCTGTTTTTT. This gives the protein CATTRLVGFNTGELFF.

This clone appeared a single time. The J gene is TRBJ2-3, the V gene TRBV7-2, with D unresolved. Germline lookup yields CDR1 SGHTA and CDR2 FQGNSA. This CDR3 region has 15 residues. V was shortened by 2 bases and J by 0 bases, with 9 bases between the two germline ends. The CDR3 loop is CASSLRMGSTDTQYF. In DNA, the CDR3 is TGTGCCAGCAGCTTACGAATGGGGAGCACAGATACGCAGTATTTT.

The chain recombines TRBV19 with TRBJ2-7, with 7 bases identical to TRBD2. The germline CDR1 and CDR2 sequences are LNHDA and SQIVND (reference sequence). The CDR3 spans 13 residues. V lost 10 bases and J lost 2; bases outside the gene matches: 8. The CDR3 bases are TGTGCCACAAGGACGGGGGGAACCTACGAGCAGTACTTC. Encoded protein: CATRTGGTYEQYF.

This chain's CDR3 is CASSEFRGQGGEQFF. The CDR3 DNA follows: TGCGCCAGCAGTGAGTTTCGGGGACAGGGGGGTGAGCAGTTCTTC. The V gene is TRBV10-1, the J gene TRBJ2-1; 11 nucleotides agree with TRBD1. CDR1 and CDR2 from the germline V gene are WNHNN and SYGVQD (reference sequence). CDR3 size: 15 residues. J gave up 9 bases and V 1 base, and 5 bases lay outside the gene matches.

The chain couples TRBV19 to TRBJ2-7, with TRBD1 as a possible D gene (6 bases). V was trimmed by 5 bases and J by 6 bases, leaving 11 bases between them. This CDR3 comprises 12 residues. Germline CDR1 reads LNHDA; CDR2 reads SQIVND (reference sequence). DNA for the CDR3: TGTGCCAGTAGTTACAGGGAAAGCGAGCAGTACTTC. This translates into CASSYRESEQYF.

CDR3 residues: CASSYGTGRYEQYF. Here the CDR3 DNA reads TGTGCCAGCAGTTACGGGACAGGGAGGTACGAGCAGTACTTC. The chain couples TRBV6-5 to TRBJ2-7; 9 bases agree with TRBD1. In germline, CDR1 is MNHEY, CDR2 SVGAGI. Losses at the gene ends were 2 bases for V and 4 bases for J; bases not matched to a gene: 3. The CDR3 length is 14 residues.

CDR3 coding DNA: TGCGCCAGCAGCCAAAGTGACAGCGGGAACTATGGCTACACCTTC. Translation gives CASSQSDSGNYGYTF. This chain links TRBV4-3 with TRBJ1-2; D possibly corresponds to TRBD1 (5 bases). Germline V gives CDR1 LGHNA, CDR2 YSLEER. The CDR3 extends over 15 amino acids. Trimming left V 2 bases short and J 2 bases short, with 12 bases between.

The genes are TRBV7-6 and TRBJ2-3; TRBD1 is a possible D gene (5 bases). Germline V gene sequence: CDR1 SGHVS, CDR2 FNYEAQ. Deletions cut 2 bases from V and 0 bases from J, with 15 bases between. CDR3 length equals 17 residues. In nucleotides, the CDR3 is TGTGCCAGCAGCTTAAGAGCGACAGTCCAAAGCACAGATACGCAGTATTTT. As protein: CASSLRATVQSTDTQYF.

The chain carries TRBV28 and TRBJ2-4; 10 nucleotides line up with TRBD2. V was clipped by 3 bases and J by 0 bases; unmatched bases: 11. CDR3 size: 19 residues. The germline CDR1 and CDR2 sequences are MDHEN and SYDVKM. CDR3 residues: CASSFVGLAEELAKNIQYF. The CDR3 DNA reads as TGTGCCAGCAGTTTCGTCGGACTAGCGGAGGAACTAGCCAAAAACATTCAGTACTTC. The full variable domain, its missing parts supplied by reference TRBV28 and TRBJ2-4, is DVKVTQSSRYLVKRTGEKVFLECVQDMDHENMFWYRQDPGLGLRLIYFSYDVKMKEKGDIPEGYSVSREKKERFSLILESASTNQTSMYLCASSFVGLAEELAKNIQYFGAGTRLSVL.

The J gene is TRBJ2-3, the V gene TRBV19; possible D gene TRBD1, 5 bases. V gave up 7 bases and J gave up 0 bases, with 14 bases separating them. This CDR3 spans 15 amino acids. Germline values: CDR1 LNHDA, CDR2 SQIVND (reference sequence). The CDR3 sequence: CASNYRSTSTDTQYF. The CDR3 DNA is TGTGCCAGTAACTACAGGTCTACTAGCACAGATACGCAGTATTTT.

As for this clone: The identical CDR3 is also encoded by other nucleotide sequences in the sample. The chain carries TRBV12-3 or TRBV12-4 and TRBJ1-1; 8 bases agree with TRBD1. The V and J ends lost 6 bases and 11 bases, in that order; junction bases with no gene match: 5. The CDR3 length is 11 residues. CDR3 in amino acids: CASRTGTGAFF. CDR3 sequence (DNA): TGTGCCAGCAGGACAGGGACAGGCGCTTTCTTT.

This chain links TRBV5-6 with TRBJ2-7, with 8 nucleotides matching TRBD2. CDR1 and CDR2 (germline): SGHDT, YYEEEE. This CDR3 is built from 13 residues. V dropped 7 bases and J dropped 2; count of bases not matched to a gene: 5. Here the CDR3 DNA reads TGTGCCAGCGGGGCGGGGGGAACCTACGAGCAGTACGTC. Its protein is CASGAGGTYEQYV.